What follows describes a single TCR beta chain. This entry comes from a study of control samples from healthy donors and cancer patients. Germline V gene lookup returns CDR1 MNHEY and CDR2 SMNVEV (reference sequence). This CDR3 region has 15 residues. Deletions cut 8 bases from V and 3 bases from J, with 16 bases between. Method: immunoSEQ multiplex PCR; TCRdb's copy keeps in-frame clones and lacks some. Among over 150,000 clones listed, 91% were seen once. The V and J genes are TRBV27 and TRBJ2-2, with a weak D call TRBD2 (7 bases). Sequencing input: blood. This clonotype originated in a woman in her forties in good health. CDR3 in amino acids: CASRFRGAYTGELFF. CDR3 nucleotide sequence: TGTGCCAGCCGGTTCCGGGGGGCGTACACCGGGGAGCTGTTTTTT.